The clone carrying this T cell receptor (beta chain) was observed a single time. Its antigen is not known. TCRdb keeps only in-frame clones here, not all; method: immunoSEQ multiplex PCR. This table has roughly 130,000 clones, around 93% appearing once. Germline assignment: CDR1 DFQATT and CDR2 SNEGSKA (reference sequence). The CDR3 totals 13 residues. Trimming removed 3 bases from V and 6 bases from J, with 12 bases in between. The sample comes from a study of T cell responses to AZD1222 COVID-19 vaccine. Study information: Pooling covered second doses at about 4 or about 12 weeks.

Broader study findings: Among the donors, most were white British and more were female, and clonal diversity was possibly underestimated. Mapped onto spike, vaccine-associated CD4 TCRs spanned it and were dominant at 160-218 and 743-854.

The chain couples TRBV20-1 to TRBJ1-5, with D hard to call. Sequenced material: peripheral blood, taken on day 0 of AZD1222 vaccination. The receptor comes from an adult in good health. The CDR3 reads CSASEGNVQPQHF. As DNA, the CDR3 is TGCAGTGCTAGTGAGGGTAACGTTCAGCCCCAGCATTTT.